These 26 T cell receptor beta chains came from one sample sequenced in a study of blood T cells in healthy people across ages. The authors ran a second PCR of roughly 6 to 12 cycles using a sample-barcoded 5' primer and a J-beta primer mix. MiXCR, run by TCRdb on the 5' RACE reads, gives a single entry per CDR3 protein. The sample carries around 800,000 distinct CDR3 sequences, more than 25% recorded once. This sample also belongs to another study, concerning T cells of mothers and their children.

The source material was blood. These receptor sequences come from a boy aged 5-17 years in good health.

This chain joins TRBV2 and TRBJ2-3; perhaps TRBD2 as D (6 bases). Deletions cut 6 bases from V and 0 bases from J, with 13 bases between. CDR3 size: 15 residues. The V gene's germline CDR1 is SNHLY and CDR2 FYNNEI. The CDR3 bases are TGTGCCAGCAGGCCAAGGGAGGCTAGCACAGATACGCAGTATTTT. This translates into CASRPREASTDTQYF. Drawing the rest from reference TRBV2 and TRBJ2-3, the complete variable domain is EPEVTQTPSHQVTQMGQEVILRCVPISNHLYFYWYRQILGQKVEFLVSFYNNEISEKSEIFDDQFSVERPDGSNFTLKIRSTKLEDSAMYFCASRPREASTDTQYFGPGTRLTVL.

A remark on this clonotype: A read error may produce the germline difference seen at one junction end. The CDR3 here is CASRLPNLESEKLFF. CDR3 nucleotide sequence: TGTGCCAGCCGTTTACCTAACTTGGAGAGTGAAAAACTGTTTTTT. This chain joins TRBV27 and TRBJ1-4; D call uncertain. The germline CDR1 and CDR2 sequences are MNHEY and SMNVEV (reference sequence). CDR3 size: 15 residues.

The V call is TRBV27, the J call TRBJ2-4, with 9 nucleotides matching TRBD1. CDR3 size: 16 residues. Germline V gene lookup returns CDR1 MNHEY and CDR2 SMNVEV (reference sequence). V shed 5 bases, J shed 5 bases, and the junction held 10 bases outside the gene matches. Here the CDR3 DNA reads TGTGCCAGCAGTCAACTATGGGACAGGGCCCAAAACATTCAGTACTTC. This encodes CASSQLWDRAQNIQYF.

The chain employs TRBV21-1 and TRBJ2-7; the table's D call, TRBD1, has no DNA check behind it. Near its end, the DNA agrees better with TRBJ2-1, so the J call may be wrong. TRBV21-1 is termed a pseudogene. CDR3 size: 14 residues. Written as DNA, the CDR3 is TGTGCCAGCAGCAAGAGGACAGGGCTGAATGAGCAGTTCTTC. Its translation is CASSKRTGLNEQFF.

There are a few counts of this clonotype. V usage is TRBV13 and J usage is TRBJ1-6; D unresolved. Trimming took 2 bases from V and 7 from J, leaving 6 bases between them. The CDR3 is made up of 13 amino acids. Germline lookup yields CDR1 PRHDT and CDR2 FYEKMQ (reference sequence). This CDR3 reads CASSLRINSPLHF. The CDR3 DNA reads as TGTGCCAGCAGCTTAAGAATAAATTCACCCCTCCACTTT.

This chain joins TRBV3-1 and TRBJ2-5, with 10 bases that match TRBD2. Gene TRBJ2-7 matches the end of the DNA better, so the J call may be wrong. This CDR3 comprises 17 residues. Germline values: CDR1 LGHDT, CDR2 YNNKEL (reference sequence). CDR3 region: CASSQTLTGTSASEQYF. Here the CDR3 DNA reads TGTGCCAGCAGCCAAACATTGACCGGGACTAGCGCGAGCGAGCAGTACTTC.

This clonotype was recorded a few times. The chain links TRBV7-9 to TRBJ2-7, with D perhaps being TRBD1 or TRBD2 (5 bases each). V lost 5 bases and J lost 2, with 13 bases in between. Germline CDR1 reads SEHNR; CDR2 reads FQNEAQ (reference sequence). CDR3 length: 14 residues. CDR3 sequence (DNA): TGTGCCAGCAGCCACGTGGGGGTCCCCTACGAGCAGTACTTC. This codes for CASSHVGVPYEQYF.

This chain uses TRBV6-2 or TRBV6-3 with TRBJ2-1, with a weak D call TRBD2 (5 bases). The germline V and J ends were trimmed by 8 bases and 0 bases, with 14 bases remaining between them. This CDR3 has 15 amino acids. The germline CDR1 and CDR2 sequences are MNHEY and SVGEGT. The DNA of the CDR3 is TGTGCCAGCCGTTGGACTCTTCCCTCCTACAATGAGCAGTTCTTC. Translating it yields CASRWTLPSYNEQFF.

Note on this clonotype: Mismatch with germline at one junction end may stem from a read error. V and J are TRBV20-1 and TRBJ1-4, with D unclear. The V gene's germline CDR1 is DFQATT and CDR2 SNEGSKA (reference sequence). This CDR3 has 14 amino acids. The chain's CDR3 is CSARVVSTNEKLFF. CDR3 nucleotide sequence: TGTAGTGCTAGAGTCGTTTCTACTAATGAAAAACTGTTTTTT.

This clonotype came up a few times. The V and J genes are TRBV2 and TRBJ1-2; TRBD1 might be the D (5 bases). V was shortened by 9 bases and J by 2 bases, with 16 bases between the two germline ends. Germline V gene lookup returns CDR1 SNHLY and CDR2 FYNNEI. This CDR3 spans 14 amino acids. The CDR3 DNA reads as TGTGCCAGTAACCTGATAGGGGCCAACTATGGCTACACCTTC. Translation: CASNLIGANYGYTF.

The CDR3 DNA reads as TGTGCCAGCAGCCCCCTACTCACGACTACTAACTATGGCTACACCTTC. Translation: CASSPLLTTTNYGYTF. The gene calls are TRBV4-2 and TRBJ1-2; D gene uncertain. The V end lost 4 bases, the J end lost 0 bases, and 15 bases lay between the germline ends. This CDR3 region has 16 residues. Germline lookup yields CDR1 LGHNA and CDR2 YNFKEQ.

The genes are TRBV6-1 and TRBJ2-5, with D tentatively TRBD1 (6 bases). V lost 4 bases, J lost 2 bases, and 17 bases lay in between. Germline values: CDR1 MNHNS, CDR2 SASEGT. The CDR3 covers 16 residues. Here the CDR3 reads CASSGDTIGGQETQYF. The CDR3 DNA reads TGTGCCAGCAGTGGGGACACCATAGGGGGTCAAGAGACCCAGTACTTC.

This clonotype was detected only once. The CDR3 DNA is TGTGCCAGCTCACGTCGGGACACTGCAACTAATGAAAAACTGTTTTTT. Its translation: CASSRRDTATNEKLFF. The rearrangement joins TRBV18 to TRBJ1-4; tentatively, D is TRBD1 (6 bases). CDR3 length: 16 residues. V dropped 4 bases and J dropped 0 bases, with 12 bases sitting between them. CDR1 KGHSH and CDR2 LQKENI come from the germline V gene.

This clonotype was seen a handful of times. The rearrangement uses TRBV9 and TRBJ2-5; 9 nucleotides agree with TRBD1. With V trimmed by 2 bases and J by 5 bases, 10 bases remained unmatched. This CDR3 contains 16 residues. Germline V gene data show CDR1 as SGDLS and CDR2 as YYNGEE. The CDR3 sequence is CASSVGTGSGSETQYF. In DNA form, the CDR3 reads TGTGCCAGCAGCGTTGGGACAGGGTCGGGATCGGAGACCCAGTACTTC.

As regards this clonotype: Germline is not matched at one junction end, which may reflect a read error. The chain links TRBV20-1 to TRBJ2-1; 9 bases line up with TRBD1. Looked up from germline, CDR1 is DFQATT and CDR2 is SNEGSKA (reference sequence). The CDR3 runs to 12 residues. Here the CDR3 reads CSARYRGQRMYF. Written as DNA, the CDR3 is TGCAGTGCTAGATACAGGGGGCAAAGAATGTACTTC.

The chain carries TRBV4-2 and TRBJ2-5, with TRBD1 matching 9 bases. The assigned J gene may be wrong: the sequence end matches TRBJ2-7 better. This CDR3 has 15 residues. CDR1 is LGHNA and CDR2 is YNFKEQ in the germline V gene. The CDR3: CASSQEATGGYEQYF. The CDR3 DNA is TGTGCCAGCAGCCAAGAAGCGACAGGGGGCTACGAGCAGTACTTC.

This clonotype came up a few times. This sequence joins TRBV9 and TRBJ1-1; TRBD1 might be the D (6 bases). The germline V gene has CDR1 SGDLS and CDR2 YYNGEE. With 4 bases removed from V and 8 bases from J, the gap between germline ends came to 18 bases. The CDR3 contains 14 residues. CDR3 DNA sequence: TGTGCCAGCAGCCAAACCGGGGGGGCGGCGGAAGCTTTCTTT. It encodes CASSQTGGAAEAFF.

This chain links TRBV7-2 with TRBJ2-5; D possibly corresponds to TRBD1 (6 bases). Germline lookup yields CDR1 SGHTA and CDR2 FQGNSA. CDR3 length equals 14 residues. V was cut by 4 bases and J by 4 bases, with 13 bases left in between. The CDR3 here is CASSYRSGAETQYF. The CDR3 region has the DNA TGTGCCAGCAGCTACCGATCAGGGGCAGAGACCCAGTACTTC.

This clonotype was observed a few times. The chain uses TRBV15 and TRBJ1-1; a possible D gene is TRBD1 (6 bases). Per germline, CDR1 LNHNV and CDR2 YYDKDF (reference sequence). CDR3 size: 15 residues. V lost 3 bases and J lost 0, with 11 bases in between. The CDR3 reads CATSSTGTLNTEAFF. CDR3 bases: TGTGCCACCAGCAGTACCGGGACACTGAACACTGAAGCTTTCTTT.

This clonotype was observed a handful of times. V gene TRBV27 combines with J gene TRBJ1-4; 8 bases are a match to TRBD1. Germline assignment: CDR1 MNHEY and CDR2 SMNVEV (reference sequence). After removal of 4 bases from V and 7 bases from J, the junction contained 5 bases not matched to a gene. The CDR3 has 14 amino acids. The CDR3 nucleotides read TGTGCCAGCAGTTCTACAGGGGGGGGTGAAAAACTGTTTTTT. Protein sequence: CASSSTGGGEKLFF.

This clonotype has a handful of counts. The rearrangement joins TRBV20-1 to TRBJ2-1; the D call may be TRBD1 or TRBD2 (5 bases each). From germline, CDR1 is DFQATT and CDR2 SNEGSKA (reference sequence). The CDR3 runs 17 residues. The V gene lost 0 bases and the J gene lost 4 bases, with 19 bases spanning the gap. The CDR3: CSARDRSRGAKYNEQFF. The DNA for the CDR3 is TGCAGTGCTAGAGACCGTTCGCGAGGGGCCAAGTACAATGAGCAGTTCTTC.

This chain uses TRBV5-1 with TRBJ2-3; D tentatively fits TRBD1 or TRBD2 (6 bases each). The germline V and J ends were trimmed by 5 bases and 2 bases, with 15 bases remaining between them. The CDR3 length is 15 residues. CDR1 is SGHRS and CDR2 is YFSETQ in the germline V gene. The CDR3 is CASRGGGVLTDTQYF. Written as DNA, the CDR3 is TGCGCCAGCAGGGGGGGCGGGGTCCTCACAGATACGCAGTATTTT.

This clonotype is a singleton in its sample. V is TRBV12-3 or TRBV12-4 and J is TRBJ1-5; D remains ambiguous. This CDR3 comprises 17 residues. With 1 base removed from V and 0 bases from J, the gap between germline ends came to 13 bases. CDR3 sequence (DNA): TGTGCCAGCAGTTTAGGACAATCCTCCTATAGCAATCAGCCCCAGCATTTT. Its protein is CASSLGQSSYSNQPQHF.

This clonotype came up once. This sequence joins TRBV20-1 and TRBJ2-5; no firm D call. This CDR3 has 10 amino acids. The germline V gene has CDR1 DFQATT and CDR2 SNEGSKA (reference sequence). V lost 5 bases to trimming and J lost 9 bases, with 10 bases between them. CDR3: CSARWMAQYF. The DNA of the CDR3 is TGCAGTGCTCGATGGATGGCCCAGTACTTC.

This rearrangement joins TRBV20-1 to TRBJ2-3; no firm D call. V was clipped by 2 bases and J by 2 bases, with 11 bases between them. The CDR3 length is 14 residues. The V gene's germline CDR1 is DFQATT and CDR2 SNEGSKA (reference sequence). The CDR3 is CSARSSLATDTQYF. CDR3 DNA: TGCAGTGCTAGATCGTCTCTGGCCACAGATACGCAGTATTTT.

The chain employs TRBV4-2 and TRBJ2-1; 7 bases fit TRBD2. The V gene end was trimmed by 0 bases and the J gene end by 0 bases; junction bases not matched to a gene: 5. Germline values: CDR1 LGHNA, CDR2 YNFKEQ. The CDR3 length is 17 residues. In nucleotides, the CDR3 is TGTGCCAGCAGCCAAGATCGGTCTAGCGGCTCCTACAATGAGCAGTTCTTC. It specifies CASSQDRSSGSYNEQFF.